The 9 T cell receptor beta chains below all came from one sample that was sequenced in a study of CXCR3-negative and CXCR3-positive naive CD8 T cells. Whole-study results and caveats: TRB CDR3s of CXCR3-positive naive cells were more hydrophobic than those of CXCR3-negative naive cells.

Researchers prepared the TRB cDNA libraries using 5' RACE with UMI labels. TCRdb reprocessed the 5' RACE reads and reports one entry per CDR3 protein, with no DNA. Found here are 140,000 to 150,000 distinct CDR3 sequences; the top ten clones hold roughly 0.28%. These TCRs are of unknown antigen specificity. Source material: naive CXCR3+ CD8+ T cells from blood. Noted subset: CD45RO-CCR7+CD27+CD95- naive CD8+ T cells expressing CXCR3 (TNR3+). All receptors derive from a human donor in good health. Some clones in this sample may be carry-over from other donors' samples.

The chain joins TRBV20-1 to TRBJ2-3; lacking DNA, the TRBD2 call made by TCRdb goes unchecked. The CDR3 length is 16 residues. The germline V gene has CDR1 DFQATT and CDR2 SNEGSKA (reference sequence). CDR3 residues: CSARDEITSGRIAQYF.

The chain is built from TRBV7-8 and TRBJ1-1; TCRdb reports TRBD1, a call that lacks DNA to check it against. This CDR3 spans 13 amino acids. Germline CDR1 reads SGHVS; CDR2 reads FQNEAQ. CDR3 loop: CASSTNRGTEAFF.

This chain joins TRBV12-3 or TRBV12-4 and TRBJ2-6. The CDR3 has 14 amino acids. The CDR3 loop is CASSAHSGANVLTF.

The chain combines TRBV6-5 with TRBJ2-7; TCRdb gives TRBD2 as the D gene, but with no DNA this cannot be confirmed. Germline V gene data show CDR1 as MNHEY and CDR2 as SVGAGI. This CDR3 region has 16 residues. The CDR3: CASSYSMGDQTYEQYF.

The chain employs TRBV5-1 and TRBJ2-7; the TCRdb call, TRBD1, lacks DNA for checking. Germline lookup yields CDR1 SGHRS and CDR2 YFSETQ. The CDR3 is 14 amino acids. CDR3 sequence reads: CASSFEGAVYEQYF.

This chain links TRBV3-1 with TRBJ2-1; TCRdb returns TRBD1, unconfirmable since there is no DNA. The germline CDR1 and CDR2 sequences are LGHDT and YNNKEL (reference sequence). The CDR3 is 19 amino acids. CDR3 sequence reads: CASSQVRERTRSGYNEQFF.

The CDR3: CASSSSVGDPGNGVSGANVLTF. The chain combines TRBV5-6 with TRBJ2-6; TCRdb outputs TRBD2, but without DNA this stays unchecked. Germline V gene data show CDR1 as SGHDT and CDR2 as YYEEEE. The CDR3 length is 22 residues.

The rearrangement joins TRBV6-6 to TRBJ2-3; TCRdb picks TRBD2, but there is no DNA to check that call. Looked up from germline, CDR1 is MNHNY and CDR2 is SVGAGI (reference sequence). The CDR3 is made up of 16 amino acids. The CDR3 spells CASRALAGEGTDTQYF.

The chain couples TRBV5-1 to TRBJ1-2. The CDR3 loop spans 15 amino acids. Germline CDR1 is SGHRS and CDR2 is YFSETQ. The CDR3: CASSLDTGDTYGYTF.